This T cell receptor beta chain was profiled in a study of tissue T cells after allogeneic stem cell transplantation. Turning to this clone: Mouse gene names apply. Coverage ceases 1 residue before the CDR3 finishes, and the germline J gene fills in the end.

V dropped 5 bases and J dropped 1; count of bases not matched to a gene: 2. The CDR3 runs to 14 residues. Germline V gives CDR1 NNHNN, CDR2 SYGAGS (reference sequence). Repertoires were generated with immunoSEQ multiplex PCR, while TCRdb's copy carries only in-frame clones and drops some. The sample lists approximately 20,000 clones, about 70% occurring once. The source is a female BALB/c mouse in good health. The strain bears MHC haplotype H2-d. Sample: blood. The V gene is TRBV13-2, the J gene TRBJ2-3, with 9 positions matching TRBD2. CDR3 region: CASGRDWGAETLYF. The DNA read from the CDR3 is TGTGCCAGCGGACGGGACTGGGGTGCAGAAACGCTGTAT.